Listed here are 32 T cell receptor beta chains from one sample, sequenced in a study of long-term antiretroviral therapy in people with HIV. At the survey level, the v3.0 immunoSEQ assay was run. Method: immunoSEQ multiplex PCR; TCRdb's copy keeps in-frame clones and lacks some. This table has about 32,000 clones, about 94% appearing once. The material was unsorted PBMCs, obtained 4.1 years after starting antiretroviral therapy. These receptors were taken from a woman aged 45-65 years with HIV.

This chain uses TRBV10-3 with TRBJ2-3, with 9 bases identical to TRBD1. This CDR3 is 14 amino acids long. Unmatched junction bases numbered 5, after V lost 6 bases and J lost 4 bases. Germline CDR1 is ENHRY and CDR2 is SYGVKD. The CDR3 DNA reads TGTGCCATCAGCCCCGGGACAGGGTCAGATACGCAGTATTTT. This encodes CAISPGTGSDTQYF.

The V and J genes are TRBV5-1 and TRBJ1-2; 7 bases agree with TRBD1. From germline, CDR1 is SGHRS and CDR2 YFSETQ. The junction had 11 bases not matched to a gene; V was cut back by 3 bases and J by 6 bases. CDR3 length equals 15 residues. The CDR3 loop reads CASSWTGSLGDGYTF. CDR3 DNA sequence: TGCGCCAGCAGCTGGACAGGTTCACTGGGAGATGGCTACACCTTC.

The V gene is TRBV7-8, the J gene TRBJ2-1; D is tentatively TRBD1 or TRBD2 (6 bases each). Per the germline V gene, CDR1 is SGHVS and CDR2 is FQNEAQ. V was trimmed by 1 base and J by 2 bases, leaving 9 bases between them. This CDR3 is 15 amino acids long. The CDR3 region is CASSLEGGPYNEQFF. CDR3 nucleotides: TGTGCCAGCAGCTTAGAGGGGGGCCCCTACAATGAGCAGTTCTTC.

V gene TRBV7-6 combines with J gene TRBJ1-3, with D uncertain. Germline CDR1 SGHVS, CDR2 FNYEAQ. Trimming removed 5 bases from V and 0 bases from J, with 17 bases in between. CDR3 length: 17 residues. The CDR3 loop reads CASSPRVAASSGNTIYF. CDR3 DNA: TGTGCCAGCAGCCCCCGGGTGGCGGCGAGCTCTGGAAACACCATATATTTT.

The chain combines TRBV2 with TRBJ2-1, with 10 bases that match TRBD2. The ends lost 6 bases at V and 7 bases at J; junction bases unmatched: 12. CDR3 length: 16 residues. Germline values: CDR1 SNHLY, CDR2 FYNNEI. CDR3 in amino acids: CASRRERGGPVNEQFF. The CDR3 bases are TGTGCCAGCAGGAGGGAGCGGGGGGGCCCGGTAAATGAGCAGTTCTTC.

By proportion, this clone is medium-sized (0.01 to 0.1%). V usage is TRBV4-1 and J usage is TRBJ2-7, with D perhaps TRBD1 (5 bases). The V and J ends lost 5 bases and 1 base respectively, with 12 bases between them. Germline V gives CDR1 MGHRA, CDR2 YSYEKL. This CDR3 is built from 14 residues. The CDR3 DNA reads TGCGCCAGCAGCTTTGAAACAGGTTCCTACGAGCAGTACTTC. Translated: CASSFETGSYEQYF.

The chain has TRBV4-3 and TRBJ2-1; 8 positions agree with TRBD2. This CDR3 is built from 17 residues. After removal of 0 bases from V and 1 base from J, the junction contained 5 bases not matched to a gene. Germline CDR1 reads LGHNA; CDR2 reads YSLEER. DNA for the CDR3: TGCGCCAGCAGCCAAGACCTGGGGACTAGGTCCTACAATGAGCAGTTCTTC. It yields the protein CASSQDLGTRSYNEQFF.

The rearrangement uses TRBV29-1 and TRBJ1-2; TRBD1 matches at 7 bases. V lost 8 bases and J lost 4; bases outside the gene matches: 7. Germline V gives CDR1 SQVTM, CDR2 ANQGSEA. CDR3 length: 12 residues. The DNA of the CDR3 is TGCAGCTTGGGGGACAGCGCCTATGGCTACACCTTC. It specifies CSLGDSAYGYTF.

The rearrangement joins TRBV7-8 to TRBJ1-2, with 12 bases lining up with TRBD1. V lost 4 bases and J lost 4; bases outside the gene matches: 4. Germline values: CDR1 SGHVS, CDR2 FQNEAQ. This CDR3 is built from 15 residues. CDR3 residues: CASSWGQGAGYGYTF. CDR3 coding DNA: TGTGCCAGCAGCTGGGGACAGGGGGCCGGCTATGGCTACACCTTC. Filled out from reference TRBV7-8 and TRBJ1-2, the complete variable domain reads GAGVSQSPRYKVAKRGQDVALRCDPISGHVSLFWYQQALGQGPEFLTYFQNEAQLDKSGLPSDRFFAERPEGSVSTLKIQRTQQEDSAVYLCASSWGQGAGYGYTFGSGTRLTVV.

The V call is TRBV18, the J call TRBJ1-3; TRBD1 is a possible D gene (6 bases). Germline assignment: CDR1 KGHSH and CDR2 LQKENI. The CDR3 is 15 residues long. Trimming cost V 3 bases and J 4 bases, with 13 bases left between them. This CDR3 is CASSPSGVKGNTIYF. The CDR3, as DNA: TGTGCCAGCTCACCCTCAGGGGTGAAAGGAAACACCATATATTTT.

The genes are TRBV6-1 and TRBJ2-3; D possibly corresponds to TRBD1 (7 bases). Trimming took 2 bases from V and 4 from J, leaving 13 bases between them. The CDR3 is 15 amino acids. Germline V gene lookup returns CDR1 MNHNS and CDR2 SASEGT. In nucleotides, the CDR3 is TGTGCCAGCAGTGAACAGGGGGAGGTGGCAGATACGCAGTATTTT. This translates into CASSEQGEVADTQYF.

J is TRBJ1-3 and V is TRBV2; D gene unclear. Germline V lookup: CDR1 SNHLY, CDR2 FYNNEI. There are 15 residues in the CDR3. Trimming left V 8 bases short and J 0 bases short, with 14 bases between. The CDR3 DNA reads TGTGCCAGCCGGAAGACGGCTAACTCTGGAAACACCATATATTTT. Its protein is CASRKTANSGNTIYF.

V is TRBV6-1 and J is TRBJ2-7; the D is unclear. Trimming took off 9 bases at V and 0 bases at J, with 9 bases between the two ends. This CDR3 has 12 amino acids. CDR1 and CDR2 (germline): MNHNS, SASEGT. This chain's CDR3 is CASTSRSYEQYF. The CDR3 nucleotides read TGTGCCAGTACGAGCCGCTCCTACGAGCAGTACTTC.

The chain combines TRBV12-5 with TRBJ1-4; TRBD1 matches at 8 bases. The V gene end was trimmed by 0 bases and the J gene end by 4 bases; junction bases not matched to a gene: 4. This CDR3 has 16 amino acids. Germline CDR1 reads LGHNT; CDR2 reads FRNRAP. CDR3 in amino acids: CASGLVAGTGNEKLFF. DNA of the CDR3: TGTGCTAGTGGTTTGGTAGCGGGGACAGGTAATGAAAAACTGTTTTTT.

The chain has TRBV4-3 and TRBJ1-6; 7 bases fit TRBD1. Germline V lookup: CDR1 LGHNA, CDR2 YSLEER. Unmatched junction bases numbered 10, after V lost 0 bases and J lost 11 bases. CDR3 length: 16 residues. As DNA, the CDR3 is TGCGCCAGCAGCCAAGATCCCCGGGGACAGCCAACACCCCTCCACTTT. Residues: CASSQDPRGQPTPLHF.

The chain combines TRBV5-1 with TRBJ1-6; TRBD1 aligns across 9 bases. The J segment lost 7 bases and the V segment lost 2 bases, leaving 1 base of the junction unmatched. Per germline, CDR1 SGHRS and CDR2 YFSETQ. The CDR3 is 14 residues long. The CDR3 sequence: CASSLDRGNSPLHF. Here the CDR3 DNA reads TGCGCCAGCAGCTTAGACAGGGGGAATTCACCCCTCCACTTT.

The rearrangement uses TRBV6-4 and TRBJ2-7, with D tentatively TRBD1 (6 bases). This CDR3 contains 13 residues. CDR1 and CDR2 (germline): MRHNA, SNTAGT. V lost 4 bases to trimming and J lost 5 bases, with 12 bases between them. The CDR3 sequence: CASSGEQGHEQYF. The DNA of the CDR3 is TGTGCCAGCAGTGGAGAACAGGGACACGAGCAGTACTTC.

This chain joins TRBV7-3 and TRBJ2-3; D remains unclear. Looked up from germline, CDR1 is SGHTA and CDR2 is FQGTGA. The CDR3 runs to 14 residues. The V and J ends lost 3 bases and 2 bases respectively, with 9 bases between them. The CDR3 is CASSFASATDTQYF. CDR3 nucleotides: TGTGCCAGCAGCTTTGCGAGCGCCACAGATACGCAGTATTTT.

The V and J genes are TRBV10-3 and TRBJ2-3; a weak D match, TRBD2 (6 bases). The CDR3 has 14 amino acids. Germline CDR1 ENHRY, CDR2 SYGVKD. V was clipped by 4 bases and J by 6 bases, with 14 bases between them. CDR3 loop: CAISVGGMGDTQYF. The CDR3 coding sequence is TGTGCCATCAGTGTGGGGGGAATGGGGGATACGCAGTATTTT.

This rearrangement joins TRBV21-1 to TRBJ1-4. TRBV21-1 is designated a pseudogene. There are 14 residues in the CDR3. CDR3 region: CASSMPGRNEKLFF. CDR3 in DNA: TGTGCCAGCAGCATGCCGGGACGTAATGAAAAACTGTTTTTT.

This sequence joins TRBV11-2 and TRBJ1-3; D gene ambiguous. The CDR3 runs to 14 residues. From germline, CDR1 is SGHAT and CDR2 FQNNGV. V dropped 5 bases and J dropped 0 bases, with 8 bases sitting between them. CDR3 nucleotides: TGTGCCAGCAGCCGGGGTTACTCTGGAAACACCATATATTTT. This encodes CASSRGYSGNTIYF.

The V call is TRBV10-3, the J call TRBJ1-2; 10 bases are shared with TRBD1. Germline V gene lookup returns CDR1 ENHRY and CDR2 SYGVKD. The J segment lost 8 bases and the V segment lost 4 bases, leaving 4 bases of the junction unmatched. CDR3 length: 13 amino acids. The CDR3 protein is CAISAGTGDGYTF. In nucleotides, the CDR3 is TGTGCCATCAGTGCAGGGACAGGGGACGGCTACACCTTC.

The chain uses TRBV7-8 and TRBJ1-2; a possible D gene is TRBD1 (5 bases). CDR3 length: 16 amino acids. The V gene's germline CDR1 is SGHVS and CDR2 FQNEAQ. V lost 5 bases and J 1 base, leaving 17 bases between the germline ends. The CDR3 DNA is TGTGCCAGCAGCCAGGGCCCGGGACTCTTTAACTATGGCTACACCTTC. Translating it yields CASSQGPGLFNYGYTF. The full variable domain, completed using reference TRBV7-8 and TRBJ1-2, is GAGVSQSPRYKVAKRGQDVALRCDPISGHVSLFWYQQALGQGPEFLTYFQNEAQLDKSGLPSDRFFAERPEGSVSTLKIQRTQQEDSAVYLCASSQGPGLFNYGYTFGSGTRLTVV.

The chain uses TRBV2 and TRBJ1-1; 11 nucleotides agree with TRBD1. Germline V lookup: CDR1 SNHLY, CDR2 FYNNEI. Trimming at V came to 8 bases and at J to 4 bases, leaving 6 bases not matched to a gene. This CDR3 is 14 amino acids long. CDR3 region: CASADRGQSTEAFF. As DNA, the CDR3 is TGTGCCAGCGCGGACAGGGGGCAGAGCACTGAAGCTTTCTTT.

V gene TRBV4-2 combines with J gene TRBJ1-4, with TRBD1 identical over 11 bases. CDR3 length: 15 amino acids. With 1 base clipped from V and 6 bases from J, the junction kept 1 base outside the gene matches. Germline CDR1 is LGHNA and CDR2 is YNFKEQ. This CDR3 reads CASSQVDRGHEKLFF. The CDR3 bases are TGTGCCAGCAGCCAAGTGGACAGGGGGCATGAAAAACTGTTTTTT.

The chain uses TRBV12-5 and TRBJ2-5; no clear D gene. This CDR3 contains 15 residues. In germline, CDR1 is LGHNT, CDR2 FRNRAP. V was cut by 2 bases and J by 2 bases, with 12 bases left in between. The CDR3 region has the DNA TGTGCTAGTGGTTTGCCAGGCCAGAAACAAGAGACCCAGTACTTC. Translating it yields CASGLPGQKQETQYF.

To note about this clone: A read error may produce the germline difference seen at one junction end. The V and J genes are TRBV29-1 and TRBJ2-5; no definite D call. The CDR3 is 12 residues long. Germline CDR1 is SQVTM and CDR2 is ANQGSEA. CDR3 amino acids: CSVEDSQETQYF. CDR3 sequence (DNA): TGCAGCGTCGAAGACTCCCAAGAGACCCAGTACTTC.

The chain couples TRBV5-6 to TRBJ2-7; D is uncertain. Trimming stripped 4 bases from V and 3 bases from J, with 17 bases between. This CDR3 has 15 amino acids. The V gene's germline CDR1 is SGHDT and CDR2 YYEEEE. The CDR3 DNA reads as TGTGCCAGCAGCCACCTCGGGCTCGGAAACTACGAGCAGTACTTC. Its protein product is CASSHLGLGNYEQYF.

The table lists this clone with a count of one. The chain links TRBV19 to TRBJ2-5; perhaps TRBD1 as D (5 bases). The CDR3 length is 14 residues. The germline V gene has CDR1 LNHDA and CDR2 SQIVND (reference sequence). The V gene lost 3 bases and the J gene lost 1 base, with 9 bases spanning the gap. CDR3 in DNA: TGTGCCAGTAGTATTGTTGACAGCCAAGAGACCCAGTACTTC. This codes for CASSIVDSQETQYF. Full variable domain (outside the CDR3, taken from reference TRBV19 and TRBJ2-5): DGGITQSPKYLFRKEGQNVTLSCEQNLNHDAMYWYRQDPGQGLRLIYYSQIVNDFQKGDIAEGYSVSREKKESFPLTVTSAQKNPTAFYLCASSIVDSQETQYFGPGTRLLVL.

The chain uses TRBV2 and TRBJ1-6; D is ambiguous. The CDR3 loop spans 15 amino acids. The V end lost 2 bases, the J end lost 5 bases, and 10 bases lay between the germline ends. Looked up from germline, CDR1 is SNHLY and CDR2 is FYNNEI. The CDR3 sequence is CASSELGGNNSPLHF. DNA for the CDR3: TGTGCCAGCAGTGAACTGGGAGGTAATAATTCACCCCTCCACTTT.

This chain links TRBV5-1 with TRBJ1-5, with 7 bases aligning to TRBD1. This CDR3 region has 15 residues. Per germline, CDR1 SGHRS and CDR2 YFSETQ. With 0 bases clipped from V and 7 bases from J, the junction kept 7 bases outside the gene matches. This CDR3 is CASSLGDSTGQPQHF. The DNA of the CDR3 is TGCGCCAGCAGCTTGGGGGACAGCACAGGGCAGCCCCAGCATTTT.

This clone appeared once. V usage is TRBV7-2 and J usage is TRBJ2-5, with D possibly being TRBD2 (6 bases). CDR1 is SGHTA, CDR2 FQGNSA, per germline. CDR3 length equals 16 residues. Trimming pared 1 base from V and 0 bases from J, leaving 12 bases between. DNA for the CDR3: TGTGCCAGCAGCTTAGGGAGGGCGCTGTACCAAGAGACCCAGTACTTC. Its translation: CASSLGRALYQETQYF.